The 11 T cell receptor beta chains given below trace back to one sample, sequenced in a study of blood T cell repertoires in COVID-19. Using immunoSEQ multiplex PCR, the repertoire was profiled, and TCRdb retains in-frame clones only, with some absent. The sample yields about 210,000 clones, approximately 80% seen once. Sequencing was done on a sample of peripheral blood. Receptors originate from a woman older than 75 with COVID-19, enrolled during active disease.

This chain links TRBV9 with TRBJ1-1; 7 bases map to TRBD1. Germline assignment: CDR1 SGDLS and CDR2 YYNGEE. This CDR3 comprises 16 residues. Trimming cost V 0 bases and J 6 bases; bases outside gene matches: 11. CDR3 protein: CASSVDIDRDTSEAFF. CDR3 DNA sequence: TGTGCCAGCAGCGTAGACATAGACAGGGACACCTCTGAAGCTTTCTTT.

This chain connects TRBV5-1 to TRBJ1-1, with TRBD1 matching 9 bases. CDR3 length: 17 residues. Germline assignment: CDR1 SGHRS and CDR2 YFSETQ. V gave up 0 bases and J gave up 0 bases; unmatched junction bases: 6. CDR3 DNA: TGCGCCAGCAGCTTGGCCGGGACAGGGACCATGAACACTGAAGCTTTCTTT. This codes for CASSLAGTGTMNTEAFF.

V gene TRBV6-5 combines with J gene TRBJ1-1; D is ambiguous. The CDR3 loop spans 12 amino acids. Trimming removed 0 bases from V and 9 bases from J, with 8 bases in between. Germline V CDR1 and CDR2: MNHEY, SVGAGI. Here the CDR3 reads CASSYSTGKAFF. The DNA for the CDR3 is TGTGCCAGCAGTTACTCGACGGGAAAAGCTTTCTTT.

The chain is built from TRBV11-3 and TRBJ2-3; 9 bases fit TRBD2. The CDR3 contains 18 residues. Germline V gene sequence: CDR1 SGHNT, CDR2 YENEEA. V lost 1 base to trimming and J lost 0 bases; unmatched junction nucleotides: 8. Here the CDR3 reads CASSLGLAGPSSTDTQYF. The CDR3 DNA follows: TGTGCCAGCAGCTTAGGCCTAGCGGGGCCCTCTAGCACAGATACGCAGTATTTT. Full variable domain (rest looked up from reference TRBV11-3 and TRBJ2-3): EAGVVQSPRYKIIEKKQPVAFWCNPISGHNTLYWYLQNLGQGPELLIRYENEEAVDDSQLPKDRFSAERLKGVDSTLKIQPAELGDSAVYLCASSLGLAGPSSTDTQYFGPGTRLTVL.

CDR3 loop: CASSLSQVNEKLFF. CDR3 DNA sequence: TGTGCCAGCAGCTTAAGCCAGGTTAATGAAAAACTGTTTTTT. This chain connects TRBV7-6 to TRBJ1-4; no clear D gene. Germline V CDR1 and CDR2: SGHVS, FNYEAQ. V was cut by 2 bases and J by 4 bases, with 8 bases left in between. This CDR3 is 14 amino acids long.

The chain has TRBV28 and TRBJ2-3; possible D gene TRBD1, 5 bases. The germline CDR1 and CDR2 sequences are MDHEN and SYDVKM. CDR3 length equals 13 residues. V dropped 5 bases and J dropped 6 bases, with 12 bases sitting between them. CDR3 sequence reads: CASSQGKGDTQYF. CDR3 DNA sequence: TGTGCCAGCAGTCAGGGAAAAGGGGATACGCAGTATTTT.

The chain links TRBV4-3 to TRBJ1-2; weak D call: TRBD1 (6 bases). Trimming left V 4 bases short and J 1 base short, with 13 bases between. Germline assignment: CDR1 LGHNA and CDR2 YSLEER. This CDR3 contains 15 residues. CDR3 in DNA: TGCGCCAGCAGCCCTACCAGGACAGTTAACTATGGCTACACCTTC. It specifies CASSPTRTVNYGYTF.

On this clone itself: The sample holds other DNA sequences that translate to the same CDR3. This chain connects TRBV18 to TRBJ2-1; D call uncertain. V was pared by 0 bases and J by 7 bases, with 7 bases between. The CDR3 totals 13 residues. The germline V gene has CDR1 KGHSH and CDR2 LQKENI. CDR3 protein: CASSPPLRNEQFF. The CDR3 DNA sequence: TGTGCCAGCTCACCACCGCTGAGGAATGAGCAGTTCTTC.

The DNA of the CDR3 is TGTGCCAGCAGTCCTGGGGGCGCAGGGGGAACTGAAGCTTTCTTT. Its translation: CASSPGGAGGTEAFF. The chain uses TRBV28 and TRBJ1-1; TRBD1 matches 7 bases. The CDR3 spans 15 residues. Per germline, CDR1 MDHEN and CDR2 SYDVKM. Germline trimming cut 5 bases from V and 5 bases from J; bases unmatched to any gene: 11.

The rearrangement joins TRBV18 to TRBJ2-1; 7 bases line up with TRBD1. The CDR3 is 17 residues long. Trimming removed 3 bases from V and 0 bases from J; junction bases left unmatched: 8. Per germline, CDR1 KGHSH and CDR2 LQKENI. The CDR3 spells CASSPSPGQSSYNEQFF. In nucleotides, the CDR3 is TGTGCCAGCTCACCGTCCCCGGGACAGAGCTCCTACAATGAGCAGTTCTTC. Filled out from reference TRBV18 and TRBJ2-1, the complete variable domain reads NAGVMQNPRHLVRRRGQEARLRCSPMKGHSHVYWYRQLPEEGLKFMVYLQKENIIDESGMPKERFSAEFPKEGPSILRIQQVVRGDSAAYFCASSPSPGQSSYNEQFFGPGTRLTVL.

The chain links TRBV5-4 to TRBJ1-5; 8 bases fit TRBD1. Germline CDR1 SGHNT, CDR2 YYREEE (reference sequence). This CDR3 has 13 residues. V was pared by 3 bases and J by 7 bases, with 3 bases of the junction left unmatched. In nucleotides, the CDR3 is TGTGCCAGCAGCTGGGGACAGGCACAGCCCCAGCATTTT. Translation: CASSWGQAQPQHF.